The 22 T cell receptor beta chains reported below all come from one sample, sequenced in a study of HIV-infected children after antiretroviral therapy interruption. The TCR library was built from RNA with a 3' RACE protocol and unique molecular identifiers. One entry per CDR3 protein, called by TCRdb with MiXCR from the 3' RACE reads. The sample yields 90,000 or so distinct CDR3 sequences, around 6.9% seen once. Noted treatment: PENTA 11 planned treatment interruption arm or continuous ART arm. This material consisted of CD45RA+ CD4+ T cells from PBMCs, pooled from several time points, taken from a donor given antiretroviral therapy, either interrupted or continuous. Sample subset: naive CD4+ CD45RA+ CD45RO- T cells. These receptors all stem from a pool of human donors with HIV.

This clonotype was seen repeatedly, ten times or more. The rearrangement uses TRBV27 and TRBJ2-5; 9 nucleotides match TRBD2. This CDR3 region has 17 residues. After removal of 7 bases from V and 4 bases from J, the junction contained 16 bases not matched to a gene. Germline loops: CDR1 MNHEY, CDR2 SMNVEV (reference sequence). This chain's CDR3 is CASTKLAGPFGGETQYF. The CDR3, as DNA: TGTGCCAGCACCAAACTAGCGGGTCCCTTCGGCGGAGAGACCCAGTACTTC.

This clonotype was detected ten times or more. The chain uses TRBV12-3 or TRBV12-4 and TRBJ2-3; possibly TRBD1 for D (5 bases). This CDR3 is 13 amino acids long. V was clipped by 7 bases and J by 4 bases, with 12 bases between them. CDR3 nucleotides: TGTGCCAGCAATCAGGGTAATTCAGATACGCAGTATTTT. Its translation is CASNQGNSDTQYF.

This clonotype was observed a handful of times. A much bigger clone sits one base away, suggesting this may be a read error. The chain has TRBV12-3 or TRBV12-4 and TRBJ1-2; no reliable D call. V gave up 5 bases and J gave up 0 bases, with 4 bases separating them. This CDR3 is 12 amino acids long. This CDR3 is CASSATNYGYTF. DNA for the CDR3: TGTGCCAGCAGTGCAACTAACTATGGCTACACCTTC.

At least ten counts were recorded for this clonotype. This chain uses TRBV5-5 with TRBJ1-6, with 7 positions matching TRBD1. This CDR3 has 16 residues. The germline CDR1 and CDR2 sequences are SGHKS and YYEKEE (reference sequence). V was pared by 1 base and J by 10 bases, with 11 bases of the junction left unmatched. The CDR3 nucleotides are TGTGCCAGCAGCTTGCTGCCAACAGGGGTTATATCACCCCTCCACTTT. The encoded protein is CASSLLPTGVISPLHF.

This clonotype was counted at least ten times. The chain joins TRBV29-1 to TRBJ2-3; D may be TRBD1 (5 bases). The CDR3 runs 13 residues. The germline CDR1 and CDR2 sequences are SQVTM and ANQGSEA. V shed 6 bases and J shed 3 bases, with 13 bases lying between them. The CDR3 bases are TGCAGCGTCGCCAACAGGCTAACAGATACGCAGTATTTT. Translation gives CSVANRLTDTQYF.

This clonotype was seen many times. The chain uses TRBV3-1 and TRBJ2-5; D gene ambiguous. Trimming stripped 0 bases from V and 6 bases from J, with 11 bases between. This CDR3 comprises 14 residues. Germline V gene data show CDR1 as LGHDT and CDR2 as YNNKEL (reference sequence). CDR3 amino acids: CASSQDRLGKTQYF. The CDR3 DNA is TGTGCCAGCAGCCAAGATCGATTGGGGAAGACCCAGTACTTC.

This clonotype was seen many times. The chain is built from TRBV9 and TRBJ2-5; D is undetermined. V lost 0 bases to trimming and J lost 1 base, with 4 bases between them. Germline V gene data show CDR1 as SGDLS and CDR2 as YYNGEE. The CDR3 is 13 amino acids. CDR3 DNA: TGTGCCAGCAGCGTAGGGATCCAAGAGACCCAGTACTTC. As protein: CASSVGIQETQYF.

This clonotype has at least ten counts. The genes are TRBV6-6 and TRBJ1-1; D unresolved. The CDR3 spans 11 residues. Germline V CDR1 and CDR2: MNHNY, SVGAGI (reference sequence). Deletions cut 4 bases from V and 7 bases from J, with 7 bases between. The CDR3 nucleotides read TGTGCCAGCAGTTTTCAGTATGAAGCTTTCTTT. Its protein product is CASSFQYEAFF.

This clonotype showed up just a few times. V gene TRBV20-1 combines with J gene TRBJ1-2; D possibly corresponds to TRBD1 (5 bases). CDR3 length: 12 amino acids. The V end was cut by 1 base, the J end by 5 bases, with 8 bases between. CDR1 is DFQATT and CDR2 is SNEGSKA in the germline V gene (reference sequence). This CDR3 reads CSARGRGYGYTF. The CDR3 DNA reads TGCAGTGCTAGAGGGCGGGGGTATGGCTACACCTTC.

This clonotype has a handful of counts. J is TRBJ1-1 and V is TRBV4-2; D possibly corresponds to TRBD1 (5 bases). The V end lost 0 bases, the J end lost 2 bases, and 13 bases lay between the germline ends. This CDR3 region has 16 residues. The germline V gene encodes CDR1 LGHNA and CDR2 YNFKEQ. CDR3: CASSQDFARGNTEAFF. CDR3 nucleotides: TGTGCCAGCAGCCAAGATTTTGCCCGGGGCAACACTGAAGCTTTCTTT.

V usage is TRBV12-1 and J usage is TRBJ2-5; the table's D call TRBD1 went unverified against the DNA. TRBV12-1 constitutes a pseudogene. The CDR3 has 15 amino acids. CDR3: CASSVATGGGETQYF. CDR3 DNA sequence: TGTGCCAGCAGCGTTGCGACAGGAGGGGGGGAGACCCAGTACTTC.

This clonotype was recorded many times. J is TRBJ2-1 and V is TRBV13, with 7 bases identical to TRBD2. The CDR3 length is 16 residues. Germline CDR1 and CDR2: PRHDT and FYEKMQ (reference sequence). V lost 1 base, J lost 1 base, and 4 bases stayed unmatched. The CDR3: CASSLARGVSYNEQFF. The DNA of the CDR3 is TGTGCCAGCAGCTTAGCCCGGGGGGTTTCCTACAATGAGCAGTTCTTC.

There are a few counts of this clonotype. The rearrangement links TRBV12-3 or TRBV12-4 to TRBJ1-2, with a weak D call TRBD1 (5 bases). This CDR3 has 11 residues. V was pared by 2 bases and J by 8 bases, with 6 bases between. CDR3 in DNA: TGTGCCAGCAGTTTACGGGGGGGCTACACCTTC. Translated: CASSLRGGYTF.

In regard to this clonotype: A read error may explain this, as a much larger clone is one base away. V usage is TRBV4-1 and J usage is TRBJ2-2; D is perhaps TRBD1 or TRBD2 (6 bases each). V was pared by 0 bases and J by 7 bases, with 15 bases between. CDR1 MGHRA and CDR2 YSYEKL come from the germline V gene. The CDR3 is 16 amino acids. DNA for the CDR3: TGCGCCAGCAGCCAAGAGCCCCAGGGGAGGCACGGGGAGCTGTTTTTT. It specifies CASSQEPQGRHGELFF.

The table lists this clonotype with many counts. The chain uses TRBV19 and TRBJ1-3; no definite D call. Per the germline V gene, CDR1 is LNHDA and CDR2 is SQIVND (reference sequence). CDR3 size: 13 residues. Trimming removed 7 bases from V and 0 bases from J, with 7 bases in between. CDR3 sequence reads: CASIMSSGNTIYF. CDR3 nucleotides: TGTGCCAGTATAATGAGCTCTGGAAACACCATATATTTT.

There are many counts of this clonotype. This chain connects TRBV6-4 to TRBJ2-3; D tentatively fits TRBD1 or TRBD2 (5 bases each). This CDR3 has 13 amino acids. Germline CDR1 reads MRHNA; CDR2 reads SNTAGT. V lost 6 bases and J lost 6, with 13 bases in between. CDR3 in DNA: TGTGCCAGCAGACCAACTGGGACGGATACGCAGTATTTT. Translated: CASRPTGTDTQYF.

This chain joins TRBV9 and TRBJ2-7; D is unclear. The CDR3 runs 13 residues. From germline, CDR1 is SGDLS and CDR2 YYNGEE. Trimming removed 0 bases from V and 2 bases from J, with 6 bases in between. DNA of the CDR3: TGTGCCAGCAGCGTAGGCGCGGCCTACGAGCAGTACTTC. This codes for CASSVGAAYEQYF.

This clonotype was recorded many times. The J gene is TRBJ2-3, the V gene TRBV5-4; 8 bases fit TRBD2. Germline values: CDR1 SGHNT, CDR2 YYREEE (reference sequence). The CDR3 totals 15 residues. After removal of 0 bases from V and 1 base from J, the junction contained 1 base not matched to a gene. The CDR3 sequence is CASSLVSGGTDTQYF. CDR3 bases: TGTGCCAGCAGCTTGGTTAGCGGGGGCACAGATACGCAGTATTTT.

This clonotype was counted at least ten times. The V call is TRBV12-3 or TRBV12-4, the J call TRBJ2-7; either TRBD1 or TRBD2 may fit D (5 bases each). Trimming removed 5 bases from V and 5 bases from J, with 19 bases in between. The CDR3 covers 15 residues. The CDR3 sequence is CASSPGTPRRDEQYF. The CDR3 DNA reads as TGTGCCAGCAGTCCCGGGACCCCAAGAAGAGACGAGCAGTACTTC.

This clonotype was observed many times. The chain joins TRBV6-5 to TRBJ1-2; D remains ambiguous. The CDR3 consists of 13 residues. Germline V gives CDR1 MNHEY, CDR2 SVGAGI. V lost 6 bases and J 7 bases, leaving 15 bases between the germline ends. CDR3 residues: CASRAPGARGYTF. CDR3 coding DNA: TGTGCCAGCAGGGCACCCGGAGCGCGTGGCTACACCTTC.

The rearrangement uses TRBV20-1 and TRBJ2-2; D ambiguous. The V and J ends lost 0 bases and 6 bases respectively, with 8 bases between them. The CDR3 covers 13 residues. Germline CDR1 and CDR2: DFQATT and SNEGSKA (reference sequence). CDR3 coding DNA: TGCAGTGCTAGAGATCTAAGGGCCGGGGAGCTGTTTTTT. Amino acids: CSARDLRAGELFF.

Ten or more counts support this clonotype. CDR3 amino acids: CASSLVLATRRYYGYTF. CDR3 in DNA: TGTGCCAGCAGCTTAGTTCTGGCCACGCGTCGATACTATGGCTACACCTTC. V is TRBV7-9 and J is TRBJ1-2; D is ambiguous. The CDR3 contains 17 residues. Germline lookup yields CDR1 SEHNR and CDR2 FQNEAQ (reference sequence). V was pared by 1 base and J by 3 bases, with 18 bases between. The whole variable domain, remainder taken from reference TRBV7-9 and TRBJ1-2, is DTGVSQNPRHKITKRGQNVTFRCDPISEHNRLYWYRQTLGQGPEFLTYFQNEAQLEKSRLLSDRFSAERPKGSFSTLEIQRTEQGDSAMYLCASSLVLATRRYYGYTFGSGTRLTVV.